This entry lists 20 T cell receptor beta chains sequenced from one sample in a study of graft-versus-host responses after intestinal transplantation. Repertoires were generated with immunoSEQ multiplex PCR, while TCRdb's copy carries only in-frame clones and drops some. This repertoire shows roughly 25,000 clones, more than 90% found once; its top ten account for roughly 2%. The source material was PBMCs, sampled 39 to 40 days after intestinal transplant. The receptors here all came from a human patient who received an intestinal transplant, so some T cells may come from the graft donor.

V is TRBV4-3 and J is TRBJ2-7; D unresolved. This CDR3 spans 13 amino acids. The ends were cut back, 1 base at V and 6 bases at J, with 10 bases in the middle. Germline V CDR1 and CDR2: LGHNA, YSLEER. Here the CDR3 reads CASSQVGGVEQYF. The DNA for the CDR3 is TGCGCCAGCAGCCAAGTGGGCGGCGTCGAGCAGTACTTC.

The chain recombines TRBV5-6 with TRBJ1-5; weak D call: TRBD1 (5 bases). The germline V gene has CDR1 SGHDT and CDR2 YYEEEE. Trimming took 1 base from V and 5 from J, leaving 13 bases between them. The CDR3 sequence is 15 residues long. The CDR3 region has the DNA TGTGCCAGCAGCTTGAACAGGCTCTCTTATCAGCCCCAGCATTTT. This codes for CASSLNRLSYQPQHF. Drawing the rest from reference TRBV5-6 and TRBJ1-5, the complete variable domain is DAGVTQSPTHLIKTRGQQVTLRCSPKSGHDTVSWYQQALGQGPQFIFQYYEEEERQRGNFPDRFSGHQFPNYSSELNVNALLLGDSALYLCASSLNRLSYQPQHFGDGTRLSIL.

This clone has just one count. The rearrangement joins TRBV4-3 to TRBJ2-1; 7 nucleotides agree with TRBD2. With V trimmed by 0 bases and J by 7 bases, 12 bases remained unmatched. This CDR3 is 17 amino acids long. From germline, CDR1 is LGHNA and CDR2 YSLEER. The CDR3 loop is CASSQETAGAFANEQFF. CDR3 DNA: TGCGCCAGCAGCCAAGAGACGGCGGGAGCCTTTGCGAATGAGCAGTTCTTC.

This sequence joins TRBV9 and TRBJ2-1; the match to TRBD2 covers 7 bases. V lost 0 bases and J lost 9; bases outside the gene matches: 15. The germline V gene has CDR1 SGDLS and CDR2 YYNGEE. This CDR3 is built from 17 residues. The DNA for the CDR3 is TGTGCCAGCAGCGTAGTGGATCGGGACTACCCCGGGGGTGAGCAGTTCTTC. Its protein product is CASSVVDRDYPGGEQFF.

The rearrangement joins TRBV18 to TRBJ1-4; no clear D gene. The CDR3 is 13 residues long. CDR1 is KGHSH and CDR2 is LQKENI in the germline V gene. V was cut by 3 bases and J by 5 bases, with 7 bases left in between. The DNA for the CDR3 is TGTGCCAGCTCACCTCACAGAAATGAAAAACTGTTTTTT. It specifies CASSPHRNEKLFF.

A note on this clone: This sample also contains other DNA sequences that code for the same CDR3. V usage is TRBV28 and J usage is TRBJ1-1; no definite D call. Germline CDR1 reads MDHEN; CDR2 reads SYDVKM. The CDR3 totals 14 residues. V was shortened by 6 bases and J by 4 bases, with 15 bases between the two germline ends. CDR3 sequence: CASRLYYGGTEAFF. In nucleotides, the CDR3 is TGTGCCAGCAGACTGTACTATGGAGGCACTGAAGCTTTCTTT.

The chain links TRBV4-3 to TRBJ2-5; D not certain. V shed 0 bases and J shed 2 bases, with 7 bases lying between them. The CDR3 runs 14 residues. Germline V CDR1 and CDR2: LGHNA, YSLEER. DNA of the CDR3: TGCGCCAGCAGCCAAGATATCGTACAAGAGACCCAGTACTTC. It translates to CASSQDIVQETQYF.

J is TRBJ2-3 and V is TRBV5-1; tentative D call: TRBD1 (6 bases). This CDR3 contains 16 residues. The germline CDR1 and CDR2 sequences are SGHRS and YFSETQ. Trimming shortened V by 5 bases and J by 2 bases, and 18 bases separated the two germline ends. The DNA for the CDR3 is TGCGCCAGCAGACCTCGGGGCAGGGGTTACACAGATACGCAGTATTTT. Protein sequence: CASRPRGRGYTDTQYF.

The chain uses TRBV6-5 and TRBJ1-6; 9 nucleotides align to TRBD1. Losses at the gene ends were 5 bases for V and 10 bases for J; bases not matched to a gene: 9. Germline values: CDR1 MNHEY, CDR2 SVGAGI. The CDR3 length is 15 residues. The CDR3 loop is CASSAYRGQGSPLHF. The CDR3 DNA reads TGTGCCAGCAGTGCATACAGGGGGCAAGGATCACCCCTCCACTTT.

CDR3 in amino acids: CASSSTGTRDTQYF. The CDR3 region has the DNA TGTGCCAGCAGCTCGACCGGGACTAGGGATACGCAGTATTTT. This chain joins TRBV11-2 and TRBJ2-3, with 8 bases that match TRBD2. The CDR3 is 14 residues long. Losses at the gene ends were 4 bases for V and 6 bases for J; bases not matched to a gene: 6. Germline CDR1 is SGHAT and CDR2 is FQNNGV.

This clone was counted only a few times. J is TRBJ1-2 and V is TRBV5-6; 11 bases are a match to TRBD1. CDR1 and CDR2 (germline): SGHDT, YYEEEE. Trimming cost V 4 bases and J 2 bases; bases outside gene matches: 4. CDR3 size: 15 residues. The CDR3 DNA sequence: TGTGCCAGCAGCCTTGGGACAGGGGGGAACTATGGCTACACCTTC. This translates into CASSLGTGGNYGYTF.

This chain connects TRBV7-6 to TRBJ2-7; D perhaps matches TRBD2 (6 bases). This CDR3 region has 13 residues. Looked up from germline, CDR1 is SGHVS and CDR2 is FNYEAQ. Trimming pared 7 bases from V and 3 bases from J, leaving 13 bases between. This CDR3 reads CASTPWEVYEQYF. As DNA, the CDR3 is TGTGCCAGCACCCCGTGGGAGGTCTACGAGCAGTACTTC.

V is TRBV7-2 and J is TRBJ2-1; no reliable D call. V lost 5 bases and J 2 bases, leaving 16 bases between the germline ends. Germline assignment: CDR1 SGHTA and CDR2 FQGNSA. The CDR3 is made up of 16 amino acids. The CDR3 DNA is TGTGCCAGCAGCGATTTGGTGGCAGTCCCCTACAATGAGCAGTTCTTC. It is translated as CASSDLVAVPYNEQFF.

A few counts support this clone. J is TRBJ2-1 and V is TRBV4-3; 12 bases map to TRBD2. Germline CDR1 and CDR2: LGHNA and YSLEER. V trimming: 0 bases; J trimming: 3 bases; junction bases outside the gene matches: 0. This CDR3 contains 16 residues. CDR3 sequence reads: CASSQETSGSYNEQFF. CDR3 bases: TGCGCCAGCAGCCAAGAGACTAGCGGGAGCTACAATGAGCAGTTCTTC.

CDR3 loop: CASSIPGTGQETQYF. The DNA of the CDR3 is TGTGCCAGTAGTATTCCCGGGACAGGTCAAGAGACCCAGTACTTC. This rearrangement joins TRBV19 to TRBJ2-5, with TRBD1 matching over 8 bases. CDR1 LNHDA and CDR2 SQIVND come from the germline V gene (reference sequence). The CDR3 runs to 15 residues. V lost 3 bases and J lost 2; bases outside the gene matches: 5.

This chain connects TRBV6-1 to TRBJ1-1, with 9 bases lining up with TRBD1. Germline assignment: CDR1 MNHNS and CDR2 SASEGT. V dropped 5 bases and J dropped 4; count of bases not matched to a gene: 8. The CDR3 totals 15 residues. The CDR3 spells CASSLTGGSSTEAFF. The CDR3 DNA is TGTGCCAGCAGTTTGACAGGGGGTTCGAGCACTGAAGCTTTCTTT.

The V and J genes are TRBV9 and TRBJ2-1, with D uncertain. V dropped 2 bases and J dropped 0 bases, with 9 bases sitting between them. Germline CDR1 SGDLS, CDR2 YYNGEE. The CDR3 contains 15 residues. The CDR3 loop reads CASSVGYGSYNEQFF. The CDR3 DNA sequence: TGTGCCAGCAGCGTCGGCTACGGCTCCTACAATGAGCAGTTCTTC.

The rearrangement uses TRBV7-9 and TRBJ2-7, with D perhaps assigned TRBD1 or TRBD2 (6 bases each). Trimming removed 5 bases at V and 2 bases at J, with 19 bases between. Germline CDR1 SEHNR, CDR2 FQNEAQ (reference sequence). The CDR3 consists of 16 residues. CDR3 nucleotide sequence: TGTGCCAGCAGCCTCGAGGGGGGCCCGAATCCCTACGAGCAGTACTTC. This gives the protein CASSLEGGPNPYEQYF.

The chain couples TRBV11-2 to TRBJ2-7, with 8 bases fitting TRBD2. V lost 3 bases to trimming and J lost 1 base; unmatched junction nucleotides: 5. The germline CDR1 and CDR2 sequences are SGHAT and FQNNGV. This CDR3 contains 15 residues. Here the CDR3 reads CASSLGGRPSYEQYF. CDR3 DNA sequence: TGTGCCAGCAGCTTGGGCGGGAGGCCTTCCTACGAGCAGTACTTC.

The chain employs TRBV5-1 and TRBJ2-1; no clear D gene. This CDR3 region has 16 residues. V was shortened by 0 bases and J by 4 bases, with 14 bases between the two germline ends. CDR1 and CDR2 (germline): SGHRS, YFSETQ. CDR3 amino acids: CASSLGSRVAYNEQFF. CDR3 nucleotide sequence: TGCGCCAGCAGCTTGGGTTCCCGGGTGGCTTACAATGAGCAGTTCTTC.